Below are 4 T cell receptor beta chains sequenced from a single sample in a study of T cell responses to AZD1222 COVID-19 vaccine. TCRdb's copy holds only in-frame clones and misses some; the assay was immunoSEQ multiplex PCR. The data hold more than 110,000 clones, with approximately 90% observed a single time. The sample was peripheral blood, taken on day 0 of AZD1222 vaccination. The receptor source for this set is an adult in good health.

The chain joins TRBV27 to TRBJ1-5; D is uncertain. This CDR3 has 14 residues. The germline gives CDR1 MNHEY, CDR2 SMNVEV (reference sequence). The germline V and J ends were trimmed by 4 bases and 1 base, with 8 bases remaining between them. CDR3 residues: CASSSVLSNQPQHF. In DNA, the CDR3 is TGTGCCAGCAGTTCCGTTCTCAGCAATCAGCCCCAGCATTTT.

V gene TRBV7-9 combines with J gene TRBJ1-4, with TRBD1 matching over 8 bases. This CDR3 spans 14 amino acids. The V segment lost 4 bases and the J segment 5 bases; nucleotides outside the gene matches: 3. Germline V gene data show CDR1 as SEHNR and CDR2 as FQNEAQ (reference sequence). CDR3 nucleotide sequence: TGTGCCAGCAGCTGGACAGGGAGCAATGAAAAACTGTTTTTT. Translation gives CASSWTGSNEKLFF.

V usage is TRBV6-5 and J usage is TRBJ2-1; no clear D. There are 12 residues in the CDR3. Per germline, CDR1 MNHEY and CDR2 SVGAGI. V lost 6 bases, J lost 7 bases, and 10 bases lay in between. CDR3 nucleotides: TGTGCCAGCAGACTCACCCCTAATGAGCAGTTCTTC. Encoded protein: CASRLTPNEQFF.

The chain combines TRBV18 with TRBJ2-4; D possibly matches TRBD1 or TRBD2 (5 bases each). Trimming cost V 4 bases and J 8 bases, with 9 bases left between them. In germline, CDR1 is KGHSH, CDR2 LQKENI. This CDR3 is built from 12 residues. CDR3 bases: TGTGCCAGCTCACGGCAGGGAGACATTCAGTACTTC. This sequence encodes CASSRQGDIQYF.